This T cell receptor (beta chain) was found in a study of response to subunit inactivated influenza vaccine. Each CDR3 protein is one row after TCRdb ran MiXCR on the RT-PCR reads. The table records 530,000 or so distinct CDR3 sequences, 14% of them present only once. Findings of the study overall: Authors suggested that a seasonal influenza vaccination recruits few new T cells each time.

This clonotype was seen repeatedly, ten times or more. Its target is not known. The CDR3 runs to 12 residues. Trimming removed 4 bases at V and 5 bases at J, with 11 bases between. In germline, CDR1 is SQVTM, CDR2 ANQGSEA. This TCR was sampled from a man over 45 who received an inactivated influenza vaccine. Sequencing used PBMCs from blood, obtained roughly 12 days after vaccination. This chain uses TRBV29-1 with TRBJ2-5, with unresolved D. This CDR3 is CSVVDRSETQYF. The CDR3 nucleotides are TGCAGCGTTGTGGACCGCTCGGAGACCCAGTACTTC.